One sample yielded the 21 T cell receptor beta chains listed below, sequenced in a study of T cell changes during pregnancy in multiple sclerosis. Repertoires were generated with immunoSEQ multiplex PCR, while TCRdb's copy carries only in-frame clones and drops some. The data hold 90,000 to 130,000 clones, with 80% to 95% observed a single time. Sequences were derived from peripheral blood, sampled in the third trimester of pregnancy. The receptors originated from a female donor with multiple sclerosis, enrolled in a pregnancy study.

In DNA form, the CDR3 reads TGTGCCAGCAGCTTGGGGTACCCTCAGGGGTGGCCTAACTATGGCTACACCTTC. It codes for CASSLGYPQGWPNYGYTF. J is TRBJ1-2 and V is TRBV5-4; D is possibly TRBD1 (6 bases). V lost 0 bases, J lost 0 bases, and 18 bases lay in between. The CDR3 spans 18 residues. Germline lookup yields CDR1 SGHNT and CDR2 YYREEE (reference sequence).

This chain links TRBV27 with TRBJ2-3; D possibly corresponds to TRBD2 (6 bases). Looked up from germline, CDR1 is MNHEY and CDR2 is SMNVEV (reference sequence). V lost 5 bases, J lost 0 bases, and 15 bases lay in between. The CDR3 spans 16 residues. Written as DNA, the CDR3 is TGTGCCAGCAGTACGAGGGGAGGAAGGAGCACAGATACGCAGTATTTT. It yields the protein CASSTRGGRSTDTQYF.

This chain links TRBV30 with TRBJ2-6; D ambiguous. The CDR3 is 13 amino acids. Trimming removed 5 bases at V and 0 bases at J, with 5 bases between. Germline values: CDR1 GTSNPN, CDR2 SVGIG (reference sequence). CDR3 protein: CAWAVSGANVLTF. CDR3 in DNA: TGTGCCTGGGCGGTCTCTGGGGCCAACGTCCTGACTTTC.

The genes are TRBV27 and TRBJ1-5, with 8 bases aligning to TRBD1. V shed 5 bases and J 2 bases; nucleotides not matched to a gene: 2. The CDR3 runs to 14 residues. Per the germline V gene, CDR1 is MNHEY and CDR2 is SMNVEV (reference sequence). The CDR3 DNA follows: TGTGCCAGCAGTCTGACAGGGGGCAATCAGCCCCAGCATTTT. Amino acids: CASSLTGGNQPQHF.

The chain uses TRBV5-1 and TRBJ2-5; the D gene is possibly TRBD2 (5 bases). Trimming stripped 4 bases from V and 5 bases from J, with 18 bases between. The CDR3 extends over 15 amino acids. CDR1 is SGHRS and CDR2 is YFSETQ in the germline V gene. The chain's CDR3 is CASSPTRAPLETQYF. CDR3 nucleotides: TGCGCCAGCAGCCCTACTAGGGCCCCGCTTGAGACCCAGTACTTC.

The chain carries TRBV15 and TRBJ1-1; D is undetermined. Per the germline V gene, CDR1 is LNHNV and CDR2 is YYDKDF (reference sequence). The V and J ends lost 0 bases and 1 base respectively, with 9 bases between them. The CDR3 contains 15 residues. CDR3 protein: CATSRDLLRNTEAFF. CDR3 DNA: TGTGCCACCAGCAGAGATCTCCTGCGGAACACTGAAGCTTTCTTT.

The DNA for the CDR3 is TGTGCCAGCAGCGTAGGGCAGCGGGAGGGCCACTACAATGAGCAGTTCTTC. Protein sequence: CASSVGQREGHYNEQFF. This chain joins TRBV9 and TRBJ2-1; 10 bases agree with TRBD2. The V segment lost 0 bases and the J segment 3 bases; nucleotides outside the gene matches: 6. The CDR3 has 17 amino acids. Germline V gene data show CDR1 as SGDLS and CDR2 as YYNGEE.

The CDR3 sequence: CASTRDRGSGELFF. CDR3 nucleotide sequence: TGTGCCAGCACCCGGGACAGGGGTTCCGGGGAGCTGTTTTTT. This chain connects TRBV6-1 to TRBJ2-2, with TRBD1 matching over 10 bases. V lost 7 bases and J lost 6; bases outside the gene matches: 5. Germline V gene sequence: CDR1 MNHNS, CDR2 SASEGT. The length of the CDR3 is 14 residues.

The chain uses TRBV7-6 and TRBJ2-2; D is uncertain. CDR1 SGHVS and CDR2 FNYEAQ come from the germline V gene. The CDR3 has 13 residues. V dropped 1 base and J dropped 5 bases, with 5 bases sitting between them. The CDR3 region has the DNA TGTGCCAGCAGCTTAGAACAAACCGGGGAGCTGTTTTTT. It specifies CASSLEQTGELFF. Variable domain in full (rest from reference TRBV7-6 and TRBJ2-2): GAGVSQSPRYKVTKRGQDVALRCDPISGHVSLYWYRQALGQGPEFLTYFNYEAQQDKSGLPNDRFSAERPEGSISTLTIQRTEQRDSAMYRCASSLEQTGELFFGEGSRLTVL.

The genes are TRBV13 and TRBJ2-1; possible D gene TRBD2, 5 bases. Germline CDR1 PRHDT, CDR2 FYEKMQ (reference sequence). This CDR3 spans 14 amino acids. V gave up 0 bases and J gave up 4 bases, with 7 bases separating them. Here the CDR3 reads CASSLGSGYNEQFF. As DNA, the CDR3 is TGTGCCAGCAGCTTAGGGTCGGGGTACAATGAGCAGTTCTTC.

The rearrangement uses TRBV7-2 and TRBJ2-3; the match to TRBD2 covers 10 bases. V was clipped by 4 bases and J by 0 bases; unmatched bases: 1. This CDR3 is 15 amino acids long. In germline, CDR1 is SGHTA, CDR2 FQGNSA. CDR3 DNA sequence: TGTGCCAGCAGCTCGGGACTAGCGAGCACAGATACGCAGTATTTT. Translating gives CASSSGLASTDTQYF. Combining the CDR3 with reference TRBV7-2 and TRBJ2-3 gives the whole variable domain GAGVSQSPSNKVTEKGKDVELRCDPISGHTALYWYRQSLGQGLEFLIYFQGNSAPDKSGLPSDRFSAERTGGSVSTLTIQRTQQEDSAVYLCASSSGLASTDTQYFGPGTRLTVL.

The chain employs TRBV19 and TRBJ1-1, with TRBD1 matching over 10 bases. The CDR3 length is 15 residues. Germline assignment: CDR1 LNHDA and CDR2 SQIVND (reference sequence). Losses at the gene ends were 7 bases for V and 3 bases for J; bases not matched to a gene: 8. This chain's CDR3 is CASTPRQGADTEAFF. The CDR3 nucleotides are TGTGCCAGTACCCCGCGACAGGGGGCGGACACTGAAGCTTTCTTT.

This clone was seen a single time. The V and J genes are TRBV5-1 and TRBJ1-2, with D possibly being TRBD1 (6 bases). CDR1 is SGHRS, CDR2 YFSETQ, per germline. The CDR3 length is 12 residues. The V end lost 4 bases, the J end lost 5 bases, and 9 bases lay between the germline ends. CDR3 sequence reads: CASSAQGYGYTF. CDR3 bases: TGCGCCAGCAGCGCACAGGGTTATGGCTACACCTTC.

The chain uses TRBV4-2 and TRBJ2-2; D remains ambiguous. CDR1 LGHNA and CDR2 YNFKEQ come from the germline V gene. Deletions cut 5 bases from V and 3 bases from J, with 10 bases between. This CDR3 spans 14 amino acids. CDR3 sequence reads: CASSDTTYTGELFF. The CDR3 DNA reads TGTGCCAGCAGCGATACTACGTACACCGGGGAGCTGTTTTTT.

J is TRBJ1-1 and V is TRBV11-2, with 7 bases lining up with TRBD1. This CDR3 comprises 15 residues. With 4 bases clipped from V and 6 bases from J, the junction kept 11 bases outside the gene matches. Germline V gene lookup returns CDR1 SGHAT and CDR2 FQNNGV. The DNA for the CDR3 is TGTGCCAGCAGCTCAATGACAGGGCGGTACGCTGAAGCTTTCTTT. It translates to CASSSMTGRYAEAFF.

The V and J genes are TRBV19 and TRBJ2-7, with D perhaps TRBD2 (6 bases). Germline lookup yields CDR1 LNHDA and CDR2 SQIVND (reference sequence). There are 14 residues in the CDR3. The germline V and J ends were trimmed by 3 bases and 4 bases, with 13 bases remaining between them. Here the CDR3 reads CASSIRRGTYEQYF. DNA of the CDR3: TGTGCCAGTAGTATTAGGAGGGGTACGTACGAGCAGTACTTC.

This chain links TRBV28 with TRBJ2-1; D is uncertain. V gave up 5 bases and J gave up 9 bases, with 17 bases separating them. The CDR3 covers 14 residues. Per the germline V gene, CDR1 is MDHEN and CDR2 is SYDVKM. CDR3 protein: CASSLLERDGEQFF. The CDR3 nucleotides are TGTGCCAGCAGTCTCCTAGAGCGCGATGGTGAGCAGTTCTTC.

The chain has TRBV19 and TRBJ2-1; TRBD2 matches at 10 bases. J was trimmed by 4 bases and V by 5 bases; bases with no gene match: 11. Germline CDR1 reads LNHDA; CDR2 reads SQIVND (reference sequence). The CDR3 has 17 residues. The CDR3 sequence is CASSPRGLAGVYNEQFF. In DNA, the CDR3 is TGTGCCAGTAGTCCTAGGGGCCTAGCGGGGGTATACAATGAGCAGTTCTTC.

The chain links TRBV11-2 to TRBJ1-6; D is unresolved. Per germline, CDR1 SGHAT and CDR2 FQNNGV. This CDR3 is 13 amino acids long. Deletions cut 1 base from V and 8 bases from J, with 6 bases between. CDR3 protein: CASSLARDSPLHF. The DNA of the CDR3 is TGTGCCAGCAGCTTAGCGAGAGATTCACCCCTCCACTTT.

V usage is TRBV27 and J usage is TRBJ1-5, with D unresolved. The CDR3 has 13 amino acids. Trimming took off 3 bases at V and 4 bases at J, with 7 bases between the two ends. The germline CDR1 and CDR2 sequences are MNHEY and SMNVEV (reference sequence). The CDR3 sequence: CASSFAGNQPQHF. For the CDR3, the DNA is TGTGCCAGCAGTTTCGCGGGTAATCAGCCCCAGCATTTT.

This sequence joins TRBV7-2 and TRBJ2-3, with 7 nucleotides matching TRBD2. Germline CDR1 SGHTA, CDR2 FQGNSA. CDR3 length: 15 amino acids. Trimming cost V 3 bases and J 0 bases; bases outside gene matches: 3. In DNA, the CDR3 is TGTGCCAGCAGCTTTCAAGCGGGGAGCACAGATACGCAGTATTTT. Translated: CASSFQAGSTDTQYF.